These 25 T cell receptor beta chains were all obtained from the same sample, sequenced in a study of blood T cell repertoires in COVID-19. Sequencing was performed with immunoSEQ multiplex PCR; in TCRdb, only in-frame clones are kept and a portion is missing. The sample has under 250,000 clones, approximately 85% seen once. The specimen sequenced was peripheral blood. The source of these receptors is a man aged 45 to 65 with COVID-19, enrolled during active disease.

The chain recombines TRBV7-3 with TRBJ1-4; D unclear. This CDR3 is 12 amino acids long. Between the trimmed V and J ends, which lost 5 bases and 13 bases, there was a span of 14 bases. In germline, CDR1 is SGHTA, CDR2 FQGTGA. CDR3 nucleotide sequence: TGTGCCAGCAGCCCCCGGGTGGAGCGACTGTTTTTT. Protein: CASSPRVERLFF.

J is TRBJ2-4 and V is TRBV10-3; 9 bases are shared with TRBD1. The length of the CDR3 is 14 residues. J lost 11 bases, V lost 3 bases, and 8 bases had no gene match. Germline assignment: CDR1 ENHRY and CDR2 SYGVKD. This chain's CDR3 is CAISEDRDRVVQYF. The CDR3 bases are TGTGCCATCAGTGAAGACCGGGACAGGGTTGTTCAGTACTTC.

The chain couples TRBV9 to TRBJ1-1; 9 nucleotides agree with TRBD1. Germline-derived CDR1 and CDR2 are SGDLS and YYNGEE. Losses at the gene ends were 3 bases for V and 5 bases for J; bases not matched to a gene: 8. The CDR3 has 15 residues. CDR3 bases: TGTGCCAGCAGCGAACGTCGACAGGGGGAAACTGAAGCTTTCTTT. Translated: CASSERRQGETEAFF.

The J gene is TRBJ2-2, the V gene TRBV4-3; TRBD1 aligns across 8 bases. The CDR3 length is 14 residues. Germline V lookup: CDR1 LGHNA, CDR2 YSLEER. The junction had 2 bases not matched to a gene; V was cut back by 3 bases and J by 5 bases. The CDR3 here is CASSHTGGTGELFF. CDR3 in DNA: TGCGCCAGCAGCCATACAGGGGGGACCGGGGAGCTGTTTTTT.

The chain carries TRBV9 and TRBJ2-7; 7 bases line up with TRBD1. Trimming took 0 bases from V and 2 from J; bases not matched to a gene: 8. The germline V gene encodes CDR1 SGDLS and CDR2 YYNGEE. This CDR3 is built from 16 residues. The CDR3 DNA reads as TGTGCCAGCAGCGTAGGGGTCGGACAGGATGCCTACGAGCAGTACTTC. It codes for CASSVGVGQDAYEQYF. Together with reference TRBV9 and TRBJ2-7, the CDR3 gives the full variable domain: DSGVTQTPKHLITATGQRVTLRCSPRSGDLSVYWYQQSLDQGLQFLIQYYNGEERAKGNILERFSAQQFPDLHSELNLSSLELGDSALYFCASSVGVGQDAYEQYFGPGTRLTVT.

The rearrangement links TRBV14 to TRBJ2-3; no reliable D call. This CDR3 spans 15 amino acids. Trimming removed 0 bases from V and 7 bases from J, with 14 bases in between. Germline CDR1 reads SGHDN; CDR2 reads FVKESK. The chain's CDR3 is CASSQDSIPGNTQYF. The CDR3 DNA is TGTGCCAGCAGCCAAGACTCAATCCCCGGTAATACGCAGTATTTT. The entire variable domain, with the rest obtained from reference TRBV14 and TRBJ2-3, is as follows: EAGVTQFPSHSVIEKGQTVTLRCDPISGHDNLYWYRRVMGKEIKFLLHFVKESKQDESGMPNNRFLAERTGGTYSTLKVQPAELEDSGVYFCASSQDSIPGNTQYFGPGTRLTVL.

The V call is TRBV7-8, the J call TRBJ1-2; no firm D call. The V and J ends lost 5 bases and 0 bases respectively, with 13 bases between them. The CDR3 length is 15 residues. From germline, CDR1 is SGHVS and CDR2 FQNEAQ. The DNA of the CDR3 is TGTGCCAGCAGCCCCTGGGAGGGATCTAACTATGGCTACACCTTC. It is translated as CASSPWEGSNYGYTF. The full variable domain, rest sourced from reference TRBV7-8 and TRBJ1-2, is GAGVSQSPRYKVAKRGQDVALRCDPISGHVSLFWYQQALGQGPEFLTYFQNEAQLDKSGLPSDRFFAERPEGSVSTLKIQRTQQEDSAVYLCASSPWEGSNYGYTFGSGTRLTVV.

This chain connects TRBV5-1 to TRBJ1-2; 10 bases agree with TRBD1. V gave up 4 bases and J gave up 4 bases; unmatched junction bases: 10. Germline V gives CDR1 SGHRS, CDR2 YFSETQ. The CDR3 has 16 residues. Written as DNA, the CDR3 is TGCGCCAGCAGCAAGACCGGGACAGGGGAAGGCTATGGCTACACCTTC. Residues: CASSKTGTGEGYGYTF.

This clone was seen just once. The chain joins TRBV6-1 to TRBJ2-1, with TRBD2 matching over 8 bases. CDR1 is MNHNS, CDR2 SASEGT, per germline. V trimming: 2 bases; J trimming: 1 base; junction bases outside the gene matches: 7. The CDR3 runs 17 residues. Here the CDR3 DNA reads TGTGCCAGCAGTGAATTTTTAGCGGGGCGATCCTACAATGAGCAGTTCTTC. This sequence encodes CASSEFLAGRSYNEQFF.

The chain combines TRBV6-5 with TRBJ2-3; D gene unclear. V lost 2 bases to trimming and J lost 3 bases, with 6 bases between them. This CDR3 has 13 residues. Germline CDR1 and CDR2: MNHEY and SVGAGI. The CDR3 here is CASSYARTDTQYF. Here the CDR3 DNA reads TGTGCCAGCAGTTACGCACGGACAGATACGCAGTATTTT.

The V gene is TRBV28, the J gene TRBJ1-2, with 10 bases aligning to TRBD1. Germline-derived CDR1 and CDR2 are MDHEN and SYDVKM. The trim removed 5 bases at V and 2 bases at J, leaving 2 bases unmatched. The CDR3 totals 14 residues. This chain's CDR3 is CASSEDRGNYGYTF. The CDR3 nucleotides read TGTGCCAGCAGTGAGGACAGGGGGAACTATGGCTACACCTTC.

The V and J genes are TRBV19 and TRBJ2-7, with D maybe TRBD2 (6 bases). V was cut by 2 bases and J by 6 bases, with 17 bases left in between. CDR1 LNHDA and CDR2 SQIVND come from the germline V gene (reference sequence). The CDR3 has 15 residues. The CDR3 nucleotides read TGTGCCAGTAGTATAAATGGGGCGGGGTTCGGCGAGCAGTACTTC. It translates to CASSINGAGFGEQYF.

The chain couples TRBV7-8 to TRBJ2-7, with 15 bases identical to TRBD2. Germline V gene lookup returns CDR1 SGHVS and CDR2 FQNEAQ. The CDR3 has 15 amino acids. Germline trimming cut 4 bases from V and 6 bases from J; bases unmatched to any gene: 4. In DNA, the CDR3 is TGTGCCAGCAGCTCGGGACTAGCGGGGGGCTCCGAGCAGTACTTC. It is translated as CASSSGLAGGSEQYF.

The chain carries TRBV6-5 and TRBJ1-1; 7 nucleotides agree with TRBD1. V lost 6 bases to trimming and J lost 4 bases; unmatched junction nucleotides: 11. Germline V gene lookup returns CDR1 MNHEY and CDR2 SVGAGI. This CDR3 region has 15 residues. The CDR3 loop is CASSPRGGLFTEAFF. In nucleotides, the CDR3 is TGTGCCAGCAGCCCCAGAGGGGGCCTGTTCACTGAAGCTTTCTTT.

The CDR3 DNA is TGTGCCAGCAGCTTGACAGGGGGCGCAGAGACCCAGTACTTC. Translation gives CASSLTGGAETQYF. The chain joins TRBV5-6 to TRBJ2-5, with 9 bases that match TRBD1. Per the germline V gene, CDR1 is SGHDT and CDR2 is YYEEEE. The J segment lost 4 bases and the V segment lost 1 base, leaving 2 bases of the junction unmatched. The CDR3 covers 14 residues. Using reference TRBV5-6 and TRBJ2-5 for the parts outside the CDR3, the full variable domain is DAGVTQSPTHLIKTRGQQVTLRCSPKSGHDTVSWYQQALGQGPQFIFQYYEEEERQRGNFPDRFSGHQFPNYSSELNVNALLLGDSALYLCASSLTGGAETQYFGPGTRLLVL.

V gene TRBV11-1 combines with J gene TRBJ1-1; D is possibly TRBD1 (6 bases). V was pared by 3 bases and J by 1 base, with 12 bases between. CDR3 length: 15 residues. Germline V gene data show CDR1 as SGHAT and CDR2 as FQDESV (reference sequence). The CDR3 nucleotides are TGTGCCAGCAGCTTGCACAGGGCAACGAACACTGAAGCTTTCTTT. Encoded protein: CASSLHRATNTEAFF.

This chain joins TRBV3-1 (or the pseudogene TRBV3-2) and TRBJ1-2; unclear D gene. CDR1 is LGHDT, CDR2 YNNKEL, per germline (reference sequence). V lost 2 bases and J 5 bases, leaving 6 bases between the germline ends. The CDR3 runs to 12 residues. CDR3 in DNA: TGTGCCAGCAGCCAACGTATATATGGCTACACCTTC. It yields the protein CASSQRIYGYTF.

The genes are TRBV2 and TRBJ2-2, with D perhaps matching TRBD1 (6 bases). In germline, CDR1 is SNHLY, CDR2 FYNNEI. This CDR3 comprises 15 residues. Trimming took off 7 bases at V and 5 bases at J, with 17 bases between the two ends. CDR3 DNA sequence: TGTGCCAGCACCCTATATAACACAGGGACCGGGGAGCTGTTTTTT. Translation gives CASTLYNTGTGELFF.

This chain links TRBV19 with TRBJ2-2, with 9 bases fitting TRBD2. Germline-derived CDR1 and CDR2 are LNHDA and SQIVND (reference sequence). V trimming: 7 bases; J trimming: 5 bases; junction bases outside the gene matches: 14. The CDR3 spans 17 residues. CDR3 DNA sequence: TGTGCCAGTAAATTAGTTTTTAGCGGGGGCCTTACCGGGGAGCTGTTTTTT. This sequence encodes CASKLVFSGGLTGELFF.

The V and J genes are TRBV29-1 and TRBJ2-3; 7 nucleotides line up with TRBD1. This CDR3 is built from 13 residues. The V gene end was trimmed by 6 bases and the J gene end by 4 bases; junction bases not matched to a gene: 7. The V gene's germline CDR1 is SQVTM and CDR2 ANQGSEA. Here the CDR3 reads CSVRQGLADTQYF. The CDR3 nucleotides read TGCAGCGTACGACAGGGTCTCGCAGATACGCAGTATTTT.

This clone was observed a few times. The CDR3 sequence is CASSLGGTVRETQYF. CDR3 DNA: TGTGCCAGCAGCTTAGGGGGGACAGTCCGTGAGACCCAGTACTTC. The gene calls are TRBV7-8 and TRBJ2-5, with 7 bases lining up with TRBD1. CDR1 is SGHVS and CDR2 is FQNEAQ in the germline V gene. The CDR3 contains 15 residues. Trimming removed 1 base from V and 5 bases from J; junction bases left unmatched: 7.

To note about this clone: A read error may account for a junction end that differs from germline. CDR3 bases: TGTGCCAGCAGCCAAGTCCAGGACATCATAACGTTC. Residues: CASSQVQDIITF. V is TRBV3-1 (or the pseudogene TRBV3-2) and J is TRBJ2-7, with D perhaps matching TRBD1 (5 bases). Germline V gives CDR1 LGHDT, CDR2 YNNKEL (reference sequence). The length of the CDR3 is 12 residues.

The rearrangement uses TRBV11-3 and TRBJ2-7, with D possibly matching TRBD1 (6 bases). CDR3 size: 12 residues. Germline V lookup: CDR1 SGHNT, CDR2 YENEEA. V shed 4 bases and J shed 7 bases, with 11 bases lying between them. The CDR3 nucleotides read TGTGCCAGCAGCTCCGCAAGGGGGGAGCAGTACTTC. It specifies CASSSARGEQYF.

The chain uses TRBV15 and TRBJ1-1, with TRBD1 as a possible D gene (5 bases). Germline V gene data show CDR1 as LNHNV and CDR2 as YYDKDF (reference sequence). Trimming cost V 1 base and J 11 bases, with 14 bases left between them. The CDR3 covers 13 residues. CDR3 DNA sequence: TGTGCCACCAGCAGAGGGGGCAAATTTGGGGCTTTCTTT. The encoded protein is CATSRGGKFGAFF.

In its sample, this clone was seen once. The CDR3 nucleotides read TGTGCCAGCAGTAAACAGGCAAGGAACACTGAAGCTTTCTTT. Amino acid sequence: CASSKQARNTEAFF. This chain joins TRBV7-8 and TRBJ1-1; possible D gene TRBD1, 5 bases. Trimming took off 6 bases at V and 1 base at J, with 12 bases between the two ends. Per germline, CDR1 SGHVS and CDR2 FQNEAQ. This CDR3 is built from 14 residues.